The 29 T cell receptor beta chains reported below all come from one sample, sequenced in a study of T cell repertoires in cytomegalovirus infection (dated by TCRdb to the late 2010s). These TCRs' antigens remain unknown. The sequencing machine was an Illumina HiSeq 1500. TCRdb handled the public reads itself, with Q25 trimming in fastp and clone calling in MiXCR, and kept productive beta chains. Every entry covers one CDR3 protein and lists the most common genes and DNA from its rows. The table for this sample lists fewer than 1,000,000 distinct CDR3 sequences; roughly 31% of them were counted only once. Around an eighth of the sample belongs to the ten largest clones. The treatment or condition label, read with the paper, signifies: in vitro stimulation with specific CMV peptide epitopes to enrich CMV-specific T cells. This specimen was cultured CD8+ T cells from PBMCs, taken from culture after CMV antigen stimulation. Receptor source: a human donor in good health (CMV status not recorded). Some clones in this sample may be carry-over from other donors' samples.

The gene calls are TRBV29-1 and TRBJ2-1; 7 bases agree with TRBD1. Trimming took 7 bases from V and 8 from J; bases not matched to a gene: 11. The CDR3 runs 13 residues. Germline loops: CDR1 SQVTM, CDR2 ANQGSEA. CDR3 nucleotide sequence: TGCAGCGACGAGACAGGGTCAGGGGATGAGCAGTTCTTC. It yields the protein CSDETGSGDEQFF.

The V gene is TRBV20-1, the J gene TRBJ1-5, with 10 bases aligning to TRBD1. The germline gives CDR1 DFQATT, CDR2 SNEGSKA (reference sequence). This CDR3 is 14 amino acids long. After removal of 5 bases from V and 1 base from J, the junction contained 2 bases not matched to a gene. The CDR3 bases are TGCAGTGCTCAGGACAGGGGGAGCAATCAGCCCCAGCATTTT. It translates to CSAQDRGSNQPQHF.

This chain connects TRBV14 to TRBJ2-5, with D tentatively TRBD1 or TRBD2 (5 bases each). The V end was cut by 0 bases, the J end by 1 base, with 12 bases between. This CDR3 spans 16 amino acids. Looked up from germline, CDR1 is SGHDN and CDR2 is FVKESK. CDR3 sequence: CASSQDIGAGQETQYF. Written as DNA, the CDR3 is TGTGCCAGCAGCCAAGATATCGGGGCAGGCCAAGAGACCCAGTACTTC.

This clonotype was seen more than once but under ten times. At one boundary the junction diverges from the germline segment, which might be a read error. V is TRBV5-1 and J is TRBJ2-2, with 8 bases identical to TRBD1. Germline CDR1 reads SGHRS; CDR2 reads YFSETQ. The CDR3 covers 17 residues. CDR3 amino acids: CASSLETGASNTGELFF. For the CDR3, the DNA is TGCGCCAGCAGCCTGGAGACAGGGGCTTCGAATACCGGGGAGCTGTTTTTT.

This chain links TRBV27 with TRBJ2-3; 10 bases fit TRBD2. The germline CDR1 and CDR2 sequences are MNHEY and SMNVEV (reference sequence). J was trimmed by 0 bases and V by 4 bases; bases with no gene match: 10. This CDR3 comprises 18 residues. CDR3 nucleotides: TGTGCCAGCAGTTCCCCCAGAGGAGCGGGGGGGAGCACAGATACGCAGTATTTT. Encoded protein: CASSSPRGAGGSTDTQYF.

This rearrangement joins TRBV6-5 to TRBJ2-7; D gene unclear. Deletions cut 0 bases from V and 2 bases from J, with 5 bases between. The CDR3 length is 13 residues. CDR1 and CDR2 (germline): MNHEY, SVGAGI. CDR3 nucleotide sequence: TGTGCCAGCAGTTACTCGGAAGCCTACGAGCAGTACTTC. Its protein is CASSYSEAYEQYF.

This clonotype was found a few times. The rearrangement uses TRBV4-1 and TRBJ1-4; D not certain. The CDR3 is made up of 16 amino acids. CDR1 is MGHRA, CDR2 YSYEKL, per germline. V was cut by 0 bases and J by 0 bases, with 8 bases left in between. The CDR3 protein is CASSQEFGSTNEKLFF. CDR3 nucleotide sequence: TGCGCCAGCAGCCAAGAATTCGGATCAACTAATGAAAAACTGTTTTTT.

This sequence joins TRBV5-6 and TRBJ2-2; possible D gene TRBD2, 6 bases. The V gene lost 3 bases and the J gene lost 4 bases, with 16 bases spanning the gap. The germline CDR1 and CDR2 sequences are SGHDT and YYEEEE. This CDR3 has 16 residues. CDR3 region: CASSSYRGGSTGELFF. CDR3 sequence (DNA): TGTGCCAGCAGCTCCTACCGGGGAGGATCCACCGGGGAGCTGTTTTTT. Complete variable domain (other parts from reference TRBV5-6 and TRBJ2-2): DAGVTQSPTHLIKTRGQQVTLRCSPKSGHDTVSWYQQALGQGPQFIFQYYEEEERQRGNFPDRFSGHQFPNYSSELNVNALLLGDSALYLCASSSYRGGSTGELFFGEGSRLTVL.

The chain carries TRBV12-3 or TRBV12-4 and TRBJ2-2, with D tentatively TRBD2 (5 bases). The germline V and J ends were trimmed by 4 bases and 2 bases, with 11 bases remaining between them. CDR3 size: 15 residues. The CDR3 DNA reads as TGTGCCAGCAGTTCATGGACTGATAACACCGGGGAGCTGTTTTTT. This encodes CASSSWTDNTGELFF.

The gene calls are TRBV6-6 and TRBJ2-1; D is perhaps TRBD2 (6 bases). The CDR3 has 10 residues. Deletions cut 8 bases from V and 10 bases from J, with 9 bases between. Per the germline V gene, CDR1 is MNHNY and CDR2 is SVGAGI (reference sequence). Here the CDR3 reads CASGAGEQFF. The CDR3 region has the DNA TGTGCCAGCGGTGCGGGGGAGCAGTTCTTC.

CDR3 in DNA: TGTGCCAGCAGCCCCTCGGTCAACGGGGGTGGCAATCAGCCCCAGCATTTT. This sequence encodes CASSPSVNGGGNQPQHF. The rearrangement joins TRBV6-5 to TRBJ1-5, with a possible D match to TRBD1 (5 bases). Germline V CDR1 and CDR2: MNHEY, SVGAGI. Trimming took 6 bases from V and 2 from J, leaving 20 bases between them. The CDR3 has 17 residues.

The genes are TRBV7-6 and TRBJ2-4; D uncertain. CDR1 and CDR2 (germline): SGHVS, FNYEAQ. The germline V and J ends were trimmed by 5 bases and 8 bases, with 16 bases remaining between them. The CDR3 has 14 residues. The CDR3 DNA reads TGTGCCAGCAGCCAGTCCGGACCTCGGGACATTCAGTACTTC. Translated, it gives CASSQSGPRDIQYF.

CDR3 in DNA: TGTGCCAGCCCCACTAGCGGGGGGCTCAATGAGCAGTTCTTC. This gives the protein CASPTSGGLNEQFF. The V call is TRBV2, the J call TRBJ2-1, with TRBD2 matching over 12 bases. This CDR3 has 14 residues. Per the germline V gene, CDR1 is SNHLY and CDR2 is FYNNEI. V dropped 8 bases and J dropped 6; count of bases not matched to a gene: 5.

The V gene is TRBV27, the J gene TRBJ2-5, with 8 bases lining up with TRBD2. The trim removed 8 bases at V and 1 base at J, leaving 9 bases unmatched. Germline V gene data show CDR1 as MNHEY and CDR2 as SMNVEV (reference sequence). CDR3 size: 15 residues. CDR3 in DNA: TGTGCCAGCTCCCATAGCGGGGCCCGCCAAGAGACCCAGTACTTC. Encoded protein: CASSHSGARQETQYF.

This clonotype came up many times. The J gene is TRBJ2-7, the V gene TRBV12-3 or TRBV12-4; D is ambiguous. Deletions cut 2 bases from V and 3 bases from J, with 5 bases between. The CDR3 has 12 amino acids. CDR3 nucleotide sequence: TGTGCCAGCAGTTTATCCCTCTACGAGCAGTACTTC. It translates to CASSLSLYEQYF.

Ten or more counts support this clonotype. The gene calls are TRBV7-2 and TRBJ2-3; possible D gene TRBD1, 6 bases. Per the germline V gene, CDR1 is SGHTA and CDR2 is FQGNSA. This CDR3 contains 13 residues. V was trimmed by 4 bases and J by 5 bases, leaving 10 bases between them. This CDR3 is CASSSGQKDTQYF. The DNA for the CDR3 is TGTGCCAGCAGCTCTGGACAGAAAGATACGCAGTATTTT.

The V gene is TRBV7-6, the J gene TRBJ1-2; TRBD1 matches at 10 bases. CDR1 is SGHVS, CDR2 FNYEAQ, per germline. The CDR3 contains 14 residues. The trim removed 6 bases at V and 8 bases at J, leaving 9 bases unmatched. In nucleotides, the CDR3 is TGTGCCAGCAGTATAGGGACAGGGGAACGCGGCTACACCTTC. Translated: CASSIGTGERGYTF.

The chain recombines TRBV14 with TRBJ2-1, with 13 positions matching TRBD2. The CDR3 contains 20 residues. In germline, CDR1 is SGHDN, CDR2 FVKESK. V gave up 0 bases and J gave up 0 bases; unmatched junction bases: 8. The CDR3 loop is CASSQEVGLAGVHSYNEQFF. CDR3 in DNA: TGTGCCAGCAGCCAAGAAGTAGGACTAGCGGGGGTACACTCCTACAATGAGCAGTTCTTC.

The chain has TRBV7-9 and TRBJ2-4, with D possibly TRBD2 on 5 matching bases. Per germline, CDR1 SEHNR and CDR2 FQNEAQ (reference sequence). V dropped 4 bases and J dropped 3 bases, with 7 bases sitting between them. The CDR3 totals 13 residues. The CDR3 reads CASSWEIKNIQYF. CDR3 in DNA: TGTGCCAGCAGCTGGGAGATCAAAAACATTCAGTACTTC.

V usage is TRBV15 and J usage is TRBJ2-3, with D possibly being TRBD1 or TRBD2 (5 bases each). This CDR3 is built from 16 residues. CDR1 LNHNV and CDR2 YYDKDF come from the germline V gene (reference sequence). Trimming pared 1 base from V and 2 bases from J, leaving 13 bases between. The CDR3 is CATSRAGQGFTDTQYF. The CDR3 bases are TGTGCCACCAGCAGAGCGGGGCAGGGTTTCACAGATACGCAGTATTTT.

V usage is TRBV7-9 and J usage is TRBJ2-6; a weak D match, TRBD1 (6 bases). V was clipped by 5 bases and J by 3 bases, with 26 bases between them. Per germline, CDR1 SEHNR and CDR2 FQNEAQ (reference sequence). This CDR3 region has 20 residues. The chain's CDR3 is CASSSQGSLADDRGANVLTF. The CDR3 DNA sequence: TGTGCCAGCAGCAGTCAGGGGAGTCTCGCTGACGACCGTGGGGCCAACGTCCTGACTTTC.

The chain combines TRBV27 with TRBJ2-2, with TRBD2 matching over 11 bases. Germline CDR1 MNHEY, CDR2 SMNVEV (reference sequence). This CDR3 comprises 14 residues. The junction had 5 bases not matched to a gene; V was cut back by 6 bases and J by 8 bases. CDR3 coding DNA: TGTGCCAGCAGGAAACTAGCGGGGGCGGGGGAGCTGTTTTTT. It is translated as CASRKLAGAGELFF.

This clonotype was found a few times. V usage is TRBV4-2 and J usage is TRBJ2-1; 8 bases are a match to TRBD1. Germline values: CDR1 LGHNA, CDR2 YNFKEQ. J was trimmed by 0 bases and V by 4 bases; bases with no gene match: 8. This CDR3 has 17 amino acids. DNA of the CDR3: TGTGCCAGCAGCCTCGACAGGGGCCTGAGCTCCTACAATGAGCAGTTCTTC. This encodes CASSLDRGLSSYNEQFF.

In its sample, this clonotype was seen a few times. The chain carries TRBV7-9 and TRBJ1-4; D is undetermined. V was trimmed by 2 bases and J by 0 bases, leaving 4 bases between them. Germline V gene lookup returns CDR1 SEHNR and CDR2 FQNEAQ (reference sequence). The CDR3 contains 14 residues. CDR3 region: CASSLLATNEKLFF. Written as DNA, the CDR3 is TGTGCCAGCAGCTTACTGGCAACTAATGAAAAACTGTTTTTT. The whole variable domain, remainder taken from reference TRBV7-9 and TRBJ1-4, is DTGVSQNPRHKITKRGQNVTFRCDPISEHNRLYWYRQTLGQGPEFLTYFQNEAQLEKSRLLSDRFSAERPKGSFSTLEIQRTEQGDSAMYLCASSLLATNEKLFFGSGTQLSVL.

The chain combines TRBV20-1 with TRBJ2-1; possibly TRBD2 for D (6 bases). The V end was cut by 0 bases, the J end by 7 bases, with 10 bases between. Germline CDR1 and CDR2: DFQATT and SNEGSKA (reference sequence). This CDR3 is 13 amino acids long. In DNA, the CDR3 is TGCAGTGCTAGAGATTCGGGAGTGAATGAGCAGTTCTTC. Translated: CSARDSGVNEQFF.

The chain carries TRBV7-8 and TRBJ1-1; no clear D gene. With 5 bases removed from V and 3 bases from J, the gap between germline ends came to 10 bases. CDR3 length: 13 residues. Germline V gene sequence: CDR1 SGHVS, CDR2 FQNEAQ. The CDR3 region is CASSLDPYTEAFF. The CDR3 nucleotides are TGTGCCAGCAGCCTCGACCCATACACTGAAGCTTTCTTT.

This clonotype turned up a few times. The chain employs TRBV6-5 and TRBJ2-5, with TRBD1 as a possible D gene (5 bases). Trimming took off 0 bases at V and 4 bases at J, with 9 bases between the two ends. CDR3 length equals 14 residues. CDR1 is MNHEY, CDR2 SVGAGI, per germline. CDR3 amino acids: CASSYSRTPETQYF. CDR3 DNA sequence: TGTGCCAGCAGTTACTCCCGGACACCAGAGACCCAGTACTTC.

This clonotype showed up just a few times. The chain links TRBV6-5 to TRBJ2-3, with D perhaps TRBD1 or TRBD2 (5 bases each). With 5 bases removed from V and 3 bases from J, the gap between germline ends came to 18 bases. In germline, CDR1 is MNHEY, CDR2 SVGAGI. The CDR3 covers 16 residues. CDR3 residues: CASSGEGPTGTDTQYF. The DNA of the CDR3 is TGTGCCAGCAGTGGAGAGGGACCCACGGGGACAGATACGCAGTATTTT.

This clonotype was seen many times. This chain joins TRBV6-1 and TRBJ2-7; D possibly matches TRBD1 or TRBD2 (5 bases each). Germline CDR1 is MNHNS and CDR2 is SASEGT. Between the trimmed V and J ends, which lost 10 bases and 5 bases, there was a span of 27 bases. The CDR3 runs to 16 residues. CDR3 loop: CATLMGRRTSRDEQYF. The CDR3 nucleotides read TGTGCCACCCTCATGGGACGGAGAACTAGTAGGGACGAGCAGTACTTC.